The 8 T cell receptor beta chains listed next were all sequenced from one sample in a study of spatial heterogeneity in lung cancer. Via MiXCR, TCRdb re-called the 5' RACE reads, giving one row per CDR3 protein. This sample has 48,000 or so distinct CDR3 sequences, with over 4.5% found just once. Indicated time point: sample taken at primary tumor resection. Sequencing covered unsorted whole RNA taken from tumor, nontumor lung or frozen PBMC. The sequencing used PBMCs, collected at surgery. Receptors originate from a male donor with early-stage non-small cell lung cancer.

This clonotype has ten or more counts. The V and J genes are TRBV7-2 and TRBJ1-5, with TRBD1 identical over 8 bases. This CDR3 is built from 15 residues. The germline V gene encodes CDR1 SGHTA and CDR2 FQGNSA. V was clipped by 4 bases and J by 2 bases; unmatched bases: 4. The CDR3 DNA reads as TGTGCCAGCAGCTCGATGGGACAGGGCAATCAGCCCCAGCATTTT. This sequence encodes CASSSMGQGNQPQHF. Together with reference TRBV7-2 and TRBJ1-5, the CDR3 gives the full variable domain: GAGVSQSPSNKVTEKGKDVELRCDPISGHTALYWYRQSLGQGLEFLIYFQGNSAPDKSGLPSDRFSAERTGGSVSTLTIQRTQQEDSAVYLCASSSMGQGNQPQHFGDGTRLSIL.

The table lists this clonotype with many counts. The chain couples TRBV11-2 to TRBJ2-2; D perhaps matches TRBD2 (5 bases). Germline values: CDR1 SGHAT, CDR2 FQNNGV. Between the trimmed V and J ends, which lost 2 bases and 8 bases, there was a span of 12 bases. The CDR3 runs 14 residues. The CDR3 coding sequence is TGTGCCAGCAGCTTACTGGGAGCCCCGGGGGAGCTGTTTTTT. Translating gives CASSLLGAPGELFF.

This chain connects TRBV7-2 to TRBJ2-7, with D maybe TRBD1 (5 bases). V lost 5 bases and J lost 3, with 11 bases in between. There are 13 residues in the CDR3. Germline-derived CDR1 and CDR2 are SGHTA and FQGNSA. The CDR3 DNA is TGTGCCAGCAGCACCCAGGGCGGCTACGAGCAGTACTTC. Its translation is CASSTQGGYEQYF. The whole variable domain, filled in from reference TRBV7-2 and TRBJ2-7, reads GAGVSQSPSNKVTEKGKDVELRCDPISGHTALYWYRQSLGQGLEFLIYFQGNSAPDKSGLPSDRFSAERTGGSVSTLTIQRTQQEDSAVYLCASSTQGGYEQYFGPGTRLTVT.

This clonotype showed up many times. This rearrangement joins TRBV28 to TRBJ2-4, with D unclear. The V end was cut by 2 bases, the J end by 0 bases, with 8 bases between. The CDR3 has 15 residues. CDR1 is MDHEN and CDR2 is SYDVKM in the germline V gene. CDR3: CASSLAALAKNIQYF. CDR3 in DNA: TGTGCCAGCAGTTTAGCAGCTCTAGCCAAAAACATTCAGTACTTC.

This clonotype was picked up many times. Written as DNA, the CDR3 is TGTGCCAGCAGCTTGTATCCTCTCAATGAGCAGTTCTTC. This codes for CASSLYPLNEQFF. The chain employs TRBV5-8 and TRBJ2-1, with D hard to call. This CDR3 is built from 13 residues. Per germline, CDR1 SGHTS and CDR2 YDEGEE. V was shortened by 1 base and J by 6 bases, with 8 bases between the two germline ends.

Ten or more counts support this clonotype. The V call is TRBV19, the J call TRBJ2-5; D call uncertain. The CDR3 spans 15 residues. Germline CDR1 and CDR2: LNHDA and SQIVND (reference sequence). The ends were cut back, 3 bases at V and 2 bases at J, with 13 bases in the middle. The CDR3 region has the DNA TGTGCCAGTAGTATCGGCGGCGGTAGACAAGAGACCCAGTACTTC. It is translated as CASSIGGGRQETQYF. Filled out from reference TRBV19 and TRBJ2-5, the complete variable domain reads DGGITQSPKYLFRKEGQNVTLSCEQNLNHDAMYWYRQDPGQGLRLIYYSQIVNDFQKGDIAEGYSVSREKKESFPLTVTSAQKNPTAFYLCASSIGGGRQETQYFGPGTRLLVL.

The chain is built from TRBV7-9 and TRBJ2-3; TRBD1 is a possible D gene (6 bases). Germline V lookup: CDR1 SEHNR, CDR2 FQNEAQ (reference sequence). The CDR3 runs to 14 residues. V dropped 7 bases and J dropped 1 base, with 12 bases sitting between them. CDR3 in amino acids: CASTLSGGTDTQYF. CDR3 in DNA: TGTGCCAGCACACTTTCAGGGGGCACAGATACGCAGTATTTT. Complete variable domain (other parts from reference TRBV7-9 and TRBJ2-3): DTGVSQNPRHKITKRGQNVTFRCDPISEHNRLYWYRQTLGQGPEFLTYFQNEAQLEKSRLLSDRFSAERPKGSFSTLEIQRTEQGDSAMYLCASTLSGGTDTQYFGPGTRLTVL.

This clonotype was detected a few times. DNA for the CDR3: TGTGCCAGCAGCCCCCCCCGGCTAGCGGGAGAGAGTGAGCAGTTCTTC. Translation: CASSPPRLAGESEQFF. The chain uses TRBV12-3 or TRBV12-4 and TRBJ2-1; 10 nucleotides agree with TRBD2. The CDR3 totals 16 residues. J lost 9 bases, V lost 6 bases, and 14 bases had no gene match.